This T cell receptor (beta chain) derives from a study of Ad26.COV2.S vaccination and SARS-CoV-2 variants. In the study overall: Intramuscularly, Ad26.COV2.S was given either once or twice, 56 days apart.

On this clone: The target antigen is unknown.

Treatment here: some 20 received Ad26.COV2.S at low or high dose, single or two shots; about 5 received placebo; per-sample allocation not given. Sampling was done on day 63 after the first vaccine or placebo injection. Within Boston, the person who donated was an adult of 18-55 years. Assay used: immunoSEQ multiplex PCR; TCRdb lists only in-frame clones, some missing. This sample carries some 270,000 clones, 70% to 90% of them seen once, and the ten largest clones take about 2.7%. CDR3 length: 13 residues. In germline, CDR1 is SGHTA, CDR2 FQGTGA. V dropped 5 bases and J dropped 9 bases, with 14 bases sitting between them. General observations from the study: Following vaccination, spike-specific CD8+ and CD4+ T cell responses reportedly exhibited substantial breadth.

The sequence was collected from a person between 18 and 59 years old who received the Ad26.COV2.S COVID-19 vaccine or a placebo. The sequencing here drew on peripheral blood, taken in a trial of Ad26.COV2.S vaccine versus placebo. The V call is TRBV7-3, the J call TRBJ2-1; D unresolved. The CDR3 spells CASSRTLGVEQFF. The DNA of the CDR3 is TGTGCCAGCAGCAGAACTCTAGGAGTTGAGCAGTTCTTC. The full variable domain, with the rest looked up from reference TRBV7-3 and TRBJ2-1, is GAGVSQTPSNKVTEKGKYVELRCDPISGHTALYWYRQSLGQGPEFLIYFQGTGAADDSGLPNDRFFAVRPEGSVSTLKIQRTERGDSAVYLCASSRTLGVEQFFGPGTRLTVL.